This entry concerns a single T cell receptor (beta chain). Its specificity is not known. This specimen comes from a study of T cell responses to AZD1222 COVID-19 vaccine. Method: immunoSEQ multiplex PCR; TCRdb's copy keeps in-frame clones and lacks some. Of about 93,000 clones in the sample, approximately 86% were seen once. Study-wide points: At 160-218 and 743-854, vaccine-associated CD4 TCRs were dominant, and they spanned spike. Spike-specific TCR breadth and depth grew following two AZD1222 doses. The peak T cell response came first, and repertoires were sampled only after it.

The CDR3 length is 17 residues. The V gene's germline CDR1 is LGHNA and CDR2 YNFKEQ. The V and J ends lost 4 bases and 0 bases, in that order; junction bases with no gene match: 7. The gene calls are TRBV4-2 and TRBJ2-2; 8 bases match TRBD2. Sequencing was performed on peripheral blood, taken on day 0 of AZD1222 vaccination. This TCR derives from an adult in good health. As DNA, the CDR3 is TGTGCCAGCAGCCGGGCAATAGCGGGGACGAACACCGGGGAGCTGTTTTTT. Its protein is CASSRAIAGTNTGELFF.